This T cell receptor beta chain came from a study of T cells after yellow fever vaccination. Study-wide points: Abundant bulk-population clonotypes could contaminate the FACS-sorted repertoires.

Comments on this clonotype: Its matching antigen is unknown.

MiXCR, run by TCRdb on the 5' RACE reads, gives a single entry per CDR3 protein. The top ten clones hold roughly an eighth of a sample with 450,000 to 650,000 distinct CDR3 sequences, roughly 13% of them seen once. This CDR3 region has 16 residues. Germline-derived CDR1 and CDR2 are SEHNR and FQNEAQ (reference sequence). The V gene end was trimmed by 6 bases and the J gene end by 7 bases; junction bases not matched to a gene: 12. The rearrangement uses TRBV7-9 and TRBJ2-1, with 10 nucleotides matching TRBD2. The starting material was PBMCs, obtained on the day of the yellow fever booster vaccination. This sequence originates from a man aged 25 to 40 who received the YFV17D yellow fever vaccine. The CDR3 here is CASSPSGSLLYNEQFF. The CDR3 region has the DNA TGTGCCAGCAGTCCTAGCGGGAGCTTACTTTATAATGAGCAGTTCTTC.